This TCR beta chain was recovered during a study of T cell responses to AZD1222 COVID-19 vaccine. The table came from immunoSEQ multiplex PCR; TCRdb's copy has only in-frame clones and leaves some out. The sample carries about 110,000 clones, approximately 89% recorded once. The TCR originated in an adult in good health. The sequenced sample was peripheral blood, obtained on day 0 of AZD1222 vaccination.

The CDR3 region is CASRRGQGIGNTIYF. CDR3 in DNA: TGTGCCAGCAGGAGGGGACAGGGGATAGGAAACACCATATATTTT. V gene TRBV25-1 combines with J gene TRBJ1-3, with 10 bases matching TRBD1. Germline CDR1 and CDR2: MGHDK and SYGVNS. With 6 bases clipped from V and 4 bases from J, the junction kept 6 bases outside the gene matches. The CDR3 extends over 15 amino acids.